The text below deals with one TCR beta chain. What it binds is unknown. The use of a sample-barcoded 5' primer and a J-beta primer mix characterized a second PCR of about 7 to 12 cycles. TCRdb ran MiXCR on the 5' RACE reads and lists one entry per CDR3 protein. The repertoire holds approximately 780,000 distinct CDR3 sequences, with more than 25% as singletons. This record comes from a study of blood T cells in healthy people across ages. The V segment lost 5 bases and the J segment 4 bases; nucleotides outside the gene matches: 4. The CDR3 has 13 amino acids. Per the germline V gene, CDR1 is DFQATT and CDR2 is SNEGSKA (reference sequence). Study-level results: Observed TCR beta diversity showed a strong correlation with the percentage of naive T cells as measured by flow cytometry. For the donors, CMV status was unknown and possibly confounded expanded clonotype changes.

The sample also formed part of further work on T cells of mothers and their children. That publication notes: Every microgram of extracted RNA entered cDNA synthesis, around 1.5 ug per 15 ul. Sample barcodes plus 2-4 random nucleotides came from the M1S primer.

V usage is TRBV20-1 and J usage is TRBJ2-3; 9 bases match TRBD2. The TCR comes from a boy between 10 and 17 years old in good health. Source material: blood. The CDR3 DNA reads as TGCAGTGCTGCGGGGGGGGCCTCAGATACGCAGTATTTT. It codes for CSAAGGASDTQYF.